The 27 T cell receptor beta chains in this list originate from one sample, sequenced in a study of CD8 T cells in ankylosing spondylitis. Each CDR3 protein gets one entry after TCRdb re-called the 5' RACE reads with MiXCR. This table has about 220,000 distinct CDR3 sequences, around 17% appearing once. Findings of the study overall: In ankylosing spondylitis blood, a motif of roughly eight highly homologous TCR beta variants appeared characteristic.

These TCRs' antigens remain unknown. The sequenced material came from blood, either unsorted or a sorted T cell fraction (not recorded which). The receptors come from a male donor with ankylosing spondylitis.

The sample holds a few counts of this clonotype. J is TRBJ2-6 and V is TRBV6-2 or TRBV6-3; D may be TRBD1 (6 bases). The CDR3 totals 15 residues. CDR1 is MNHEY, CDR2 SVGEGT, per germline. Trimming took 6 bases from V and 1 from J, leaving 10 bases between them. CDR3 DNA sequence: TGTGCCAGCAGCCTGACAGGTTCTGGGGCCAACGTCCTGACTTTC. Translating it yields CASSLTGSGANVLTF.

The CDR3 DNA sequence: TGTGCCAGCAGCTCAAGACAGGGAGAGTACAATGAGCAGTTCTTC. Amino acids: CASSSRQGEYNEQFF. V is TRBV7-6 and J is TRBJ2-1; 7 bases map to TRBD1. The CDR3 runs 15 residues. Looked up from germline, CDR1 is SGHVS and CDR2 is FNYEAQ. V shed 4 bases, J shed 4 bases, and the junction held 7 bases outside the gene matches.

This clonotype has a count of ten or more. V is TRBV6-4 and J is TRBJ2-1; D tentatively fits TRBD1 or TRBD2 (5 bases each). The germline V gene has CDR1 MRHNA and CDR2 SNTAGT. Trimming took 6 bases from V and 5 from J, leaving 11 bases between them. CDR3 size: 13 residues. The CDR3 is CASSRDQNNEQFF. In nucleotides, the CDR3 is TGTGCCAGCAGCCGGGACCAAAACAATGAGCAGTTCTTC.

This clonotype was detected a few times. V gene TRBV7-9 combines with J gene TRBJ1-1; D gene uncertain. Germline V CDR1 and CDR2: SEHNR, FQNEAQ (reference sequence). Trimming took 1 base from V and 1 from J, leaving 7 bases between them. There are 14 residues in the CDR3. The CDR3 bases are TGTGCCAGCAGCTTAGGGGCCTCGAACACTGAAGCTTTCTTT. It is translated as CASSLGASNTEAFF.

This clonotype has only a few counts. The gene calls are TRBV7-9 and TRBJ2-1; a weak D match, TRBD1 (5 bases). This CDR3 region has 13 residues. V lost 5 bases and J lost 10, with 15 bases in between. Germline V CDR1 and CDR2: SEHNR, FQNEAQ (reference sequence). This CDR3 reads CASSLPDSEEQFF. The CDR3 DNA follows: TGTGCCAGCAGCCTGCCCGACAGTGAGGAGCAGTTCTTC.

This clonotype was counted between two and nine times. The rearrangement joins TRBV9 to TRBJ2-1; 11 bases match TRBD2. This CDR3 has 19 residues. In germline, CDR1 is SGDLS, CDR2 YYNGEE. V lost 0 bases and J lost 4; bases outside the gene matches: 12. CDR3 in amino acids: CASSVAGSTSGTPYNEQFF. The DNA of the CDR3 is TGTGCCAGCAGCGTAGCTGGATCGACTAGCGGGACACCATACAATGAGCAGTTCTTC.

The gene calls are TRBV4-2 and TRBJ2-7; 7 nucleotides line up with TRBD2. Per the germline V gene, CDR1 is LGHNA and CDR2 is YNFKEQ. Trimming cost V 0 bases and J 5 bases; bases outside gene matches: 4. The CDR3 sequence is 14 residues long. CDR3 protein: CASSQEWLADEQYF. The CDR3 DNA reads TGTGCCAGCAGCCAAGAGTGGCTAGCGGACGAGCAGTACTTC.

In this sample, this clonotype turned up a few times. The CDR3 coding sequence is TGTGCCAGCAGCTTAGCGCGGGGGGCCATTCTCGACAATGAGCAGTTCTTC. The encoded protein is CASSLARGAILDNEQFF. The chain joins TRBV7-9 to TRBJ2-1; 8 nucleotides agree with TRBD2. Germline assignment: CDR1 SEHNR and CDR2 FQNEAQ (reference sequence). CDR3 length: 17 amino acids. V shed 0 bases, J shed 5 bases, and the junction held 9 bases outside the gene matches.

This clonotype was detected a few times. The chain employs TRBV11-2 and TRBJ2-3, with 13 bases matching TRBD2. Germline lookup yields CDR1 SGHAT and CDR2 FQNNGV. Trimming removed 4 bases from V and 1 base from J; junction bases left unmatched: 8. The CDR3 spans 18 residues. CDR3 DNA: TGTGCCAGCAGCTACGGACTAGCGGGGGTAGCGGGCACAGATACGCAGTATTTT. As protein: CASSYGLAGVAGTDTQYF.

This sequence joins TRBV27 and TRBJ2-3; 8 positions match TRBD2. Germline CDR1 reads MNHEY; CDR2 reads SMNVEV (reference sequence). The CDR3 extends over 17 amino acids. Unmatched junction bases numbered 9, after V lost 0 bases and J lost 4 bases. DNA of the CDR3: TGTGCCAGCAGTTTATCGATACCGGGACTAGAGGCAGATACGCAGTATTTT. This translates into CASSLSIPGLEADTQYF.

V usage is TRBV30 and J usage is TRBJ1-2; 7 bases map to TRBD1. The germline V gene has CDR1 GTSNPN and CDR2 SVGIG (reference sequence). J gave up 10 bases and V 2 bases, and 13 bases lay outside the gene matches. The CDR3 contains 14 residues. The CDR3 spells CAWSYPEGQSDYTF. The CDR3, as DNA: TGTGCCTGGAGTTACCCCGAGGGACAGAGCGACTACACCTTC.

This clonotype was observed a few times. The chain couples TRBV4-3 to TRBJ1-2; D remains ambiguous. The germline V gene has CDR1 LGHNA and CDR2 YSLEER. This CDR3 is 11 amino acids long. Trimming left V 0 bases short and J 9 bases short, with 5 bases between. This CDR3 reads CASSQEASYTF. The CDR3 nucleotides are TGCGCCAGCAGCCAAGAGGCCAGCTACACCTTC.

In this sample, this clonotype turned up many times. The chain recombines TRBV12-3 or TRBV12-4 with TRBJ1-5, with no clear D. The CDR3 consists of 12 residues. The V end was cut by 5 bases, the J end by 8 bases, with 10 bases between. DNA for the CDR3: TGTGCCAGCAGTCTCTATATTGAGCCCCAGCATTTT. Encoded protein: CASSLYIEPQHF.

The chain joins TRBV4-1 to TRBJ1-5, with TRBD1 matching 9 bases. This CDR3 is 14 amino acids long. From germline, CDR1 is MGHRA and CDR2 YSYEKL. V trimming: 4 bases; J trimming: 5 bases; junction bases outside the gene matches: 3. CDR3 sequence reads: CASSLTGGYQPQHF. In DNA form, the CDR3 reads TGCGCCAGCAGCCTGACAGGGGGGTATCAGCCCCAGCATTTT.

V is TRBV6-2 or TRBV6-3 and J is TRBJ2-1; D is unresolved. Trimming pared 2 bases from V and 8 bases from J, leaving 13 bases between. Germline assignment: CDR1 MNHEY and CDR2 SVGEGT. The CDR3 runs 14 residues. The CDR3, as DNA: TGTGCCAGCAGTTACGTGGTAGCAGGCGATGAGCAGTTCTTC. It translates to CASSYVVAGDEQFF.

The V gene is TRBV5-1, the J gene TRBJ1-2, with D unclear. CDR3 length: 13 residues. Germline values: CDR1 SGHRS, CDR2 YFSETQ. V lost 4 bases and J 1 base, leaving 8 bases between the germline ends. The DNA of the CDR3 is TGCGCCAGCAGCGTGGGAGATAACTATGGCTACACCTTC. Protein: CASSVGDNYGYTF.

The genes are TRBV28 and TRBJ1-4; D is ambiguous. The CDR3 has 15 amino acids. The ends were cut back, 6 bases at V and 0 bases at J, with 11 bases in the middle. Germline lookup yields CDR1 MDHEN and CDR2 SYDVKM. In DNA, the CDR3 is TGTGCCAGCAGACCCCGATGGCCAACTAATGAAAAACTGTTTTTT. It yields the protein CASRPRWPTNEKLFF.

V usage is TRBV6-1 and J usage is TRBJ2-2; 11 bases line up with TRBD1. Germline lookup yields CDR1 MNHNS and CDR2 SASEGT. This CDR3 has 16 residues. V trimming: 6 bases; J trimming: 3 bases; junction bases outside the gene matches: 6. CDR3 coding DNA: TGTGCCAGCAGCCCGTGGACAGGGGGCGACACCGGGGAGCTGTTTTTT. Protein: CASSPWTGGDTGELFF.

The chain recombines TRBV7-9 with TRBJ2-7; perhaps TRBD2 as D (6 bases). V lost 4 bases to trimming and J lost 6 bases, with 22 bases between them. The CDR3 sequence is 16 residues long. Germline V lookup: CDR1 SEHNR, CDR2 FQNEAQ (reference sequence). The CDR3 is CASSSTYRTGTLEQYF. Written as DNA, the CDR3 is TGTGCCAGCAGCTCAACATACCGGACTGGGACTCTCGAGCAGTACTTC.

Points on this clonotype: A junction end diverges from the germline sequence, so it may reflect a read error. The chain uses TRBV11-2 and TRBJ2-2, with a tentative D call TRBD2 (5 bases). The CDR3 contains 15 residues. Germline V lookup: CDR1 SGHAT, CDR2 FQNNGV. In DNA form, the CDR3 reads TGTGCCAGCAGCTTATGGACCACTCCTACCGGGAAGCTGTTTTTT. It codes for CASSLWTTPTGKLFF. The variable domain in full, completed from reference TRBV11-2 and TRBJ2-2, reads EAGVAQSPRYKIIEKRQSVAFWCNPISGHATLYWYQQILGQGPKLLIQFQNNGVVDDSQLPKDRFSAERLKGVDSTLKIQPAKLEDSAVYLCASSLWTTPTGKLFFGEGSRLTVL.

This clonotype has more than one count but fewer than ten. The rearrangement links TRBV4-3 to TRBJ2-1, with TRBD2 as a possible D gene (7 bases). V gave up 0 bases and J gave up 7 bases, with 13 bases separating them. The CDR3 has 15 amino acids. Germline V CDR1 and CDR2: LGHNA, YSLEER. CDR3 sequence (DNA): TGCGCCAGCAGCCAAGAGAGGGGGGGCGTGAATGAGCAGTTCTTC. Translated, it gives CASSQERGGVNEQFF.

The table lists this clonotype with a few counts. The rearrangement joins TRBV11-2 to TRBJ2-1; no definite D call. Germline lookup yields CDR1 SGHAT and CDR2 FQNNGV. Trimming left V 1 base short and J 6 bases short, with 10 bases between. The CDR3 covers 14 residues. The CDR3 region has the DNA TGTGCCAGCAGCTTAGTGGTAGGCGTCAATGAGCAGTTCTTC. It yields the protein CASSLVVGVNEQFF.

V gene TRBV29-1 combines with J gene TRBJ2-2, with TRBD1 matching 8 bases. V trimming: 1 base; J trimming: 6 bases; junction bases outside the gene matches: 4. This CDR3 region has 14 residues. Germline CDR1 reads SQVTM; CDR2 reads ANQGSEA. Here the CDR3 reads CSVEVVRGPGELFF. The CDR3 DNA is TGCAGCGTTGAAGTTGTCAGGGGGCCCGGGGAGCTGTTTTTT.

The rearrangement links TRBV15 to TRBJ1-1, with a weak D call TRBD1 (5 bases). Germline CDR1 and CDR2: LNHNV and YYDKDF (reference sequence). The CDR3 extends over 15 amino acids. Trimming cost V 5 bases and J 4 bases, with 17 bases left between them. CDR3 sequence: CATSADRGGGTEAFF. The CDR3 DNA reads as TGTGCCACCAGCGCCGACAGAGGTGGAGGCACTGAAGCTTTCTTT.

In its sample, this clonotype was seen many times. V gene TRBV29-1 combines with J gene TRBJ2-1; D ambiguous. There are 11 residues in the CDR3. The germline CDR1 and CDR2 sequences are SQVTM and ANQGSEA. V was trimmed by 3 bases and J by 6 bases, leaving 6 bases between them. CDR3 nucleotides: TGCAGCGTTGAGGGTCTCAATGAGCAGTTCTTC. Residues: CSVEGLNEQFF.

The chain couples TRBV2 to TRBJ2-7; D assignment may be TRBD1 or TRBD2 (5 bases each). The CDR3 is 14 amino acids. The germline gives CDR1 SNHLY, CDR2 FYNNEI. The V and J ends lost 2 bases and 2 bases respectively, with 10 bases between them. The CDR3 DNA reads TGTGCCAGCAGTGAATACGGGGCCCCCTACGAGCAGTACTTC. It yields the protein CASSEYGAPYEQYF.

This clonotype has at least ten counts. The chain couples TRBV11-1 to TRBJ2-1; 12 nucleotides align to TRBD2. Germline CDR1 SGHAT, CDR2 FQDESV (reference sequence). V dropped 5 bases and J dropped 5; count of bases not matched to a gene: 16. CDR3 length: 19 residues. CDR3 amino acids: CASSGSGLAGWILDNEQFF. Written as DNA, the CDR3 is TGTGCCAGCAGCGGATCGGGACTAGCGGGCTGGATACTCGACAATGAGCAGTTCTTC.